This T cell receptor beta chain emerged from a study of OX40 agonist ivuxolimab in advanced cancers. The CDR3 consists of 13 residues. The germline V gene has CDR1 LNHDA and CDR2 SQIVND (reference sequence). Trimming took 8 bases from V and 4 from J; bases not matched to a gene: 4. A history of autoimmune disease or systemic immunosuppression excluded patients. Data came from immunoSEQ multiplex PCR; TCRdb stores just in-frame clones and leaves some out. This sample carries tens of thousands of clones, about 82% of them seen once, and the ten largest clones take 0.61%. The chain uses TRBV19 and TRBJ2-3; 9 nucleotides line up with TRBD2. The sequencing used CD4+ or CD8+ T cells sorted from blood, collected in a trial of the OX40 agonist ivuxolimab. This receptor was obtained from an adult with an advanced solid tumor such as melanoma, head and neck, liver or kidney cancer. The CDR3 loop reads CASRGGASDTQYF. The CDR3 nucleotides read TGTGCCAGTCGCGGGGGGGCTTCAGATACGCAGTATTTT.